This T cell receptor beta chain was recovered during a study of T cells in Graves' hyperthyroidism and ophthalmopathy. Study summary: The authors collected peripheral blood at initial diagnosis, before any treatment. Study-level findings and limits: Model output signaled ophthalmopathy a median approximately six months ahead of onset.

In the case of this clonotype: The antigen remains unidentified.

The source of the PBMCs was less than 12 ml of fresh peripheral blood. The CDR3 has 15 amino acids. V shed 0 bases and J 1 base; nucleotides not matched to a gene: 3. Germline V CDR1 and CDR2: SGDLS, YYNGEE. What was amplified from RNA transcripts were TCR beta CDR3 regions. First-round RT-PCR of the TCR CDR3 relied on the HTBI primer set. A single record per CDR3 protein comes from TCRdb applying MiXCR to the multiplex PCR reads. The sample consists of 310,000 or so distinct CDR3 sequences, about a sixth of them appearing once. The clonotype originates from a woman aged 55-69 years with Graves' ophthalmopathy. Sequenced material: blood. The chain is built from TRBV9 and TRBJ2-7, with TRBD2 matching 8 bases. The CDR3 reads CASSVAGGKSYEQYF. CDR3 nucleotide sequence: TGTGCCAGCAGCGTAGCGGGGGGGAAGTCCTACGAGCAGTACTTC. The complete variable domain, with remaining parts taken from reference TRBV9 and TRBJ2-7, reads DSGVTQTPKHLITATGQRVTLRCSPRSGDLSVYWYQQSLDQGLQFLIQYYNGEERAKGNILERFSAQQFPDLHSELNLSSLELGDSALYFCASSVAGGKSYEQYFGPGTRLTVT.